The 26 T cell receptor beta chains in this list originate from one sample, sequenced in a study of graft-versus-host responses after intestinal transplantation. Profiling relied on immunoSEQ multiplex PCR, and the TCRdb table lists in-frame clones only, not all of them. This sample has tens of thousands of clones, with around 83% found just once. Sequenced here: PBMCs, sampled about 160 weeks after transplant. The receptors were sampled from a human patient who received an intestinal transplant, so some T cells may come from the graft donor.

This CDR3 reads CASSLDGFSRQETQYF. The DNA for the CDR3 is TGTGCCAGCAGCTTAGACGGATTCTCCAGGCAAGAGACCCAGTACTTC. The rearrangement joins TRBV7-9 to TRBJ2-5; D unresolved. This CDR3 region has 16 residues. The V gene lost 1 base and the J gene lost 2 bases, with 14 bases spanning the gap. CDR1 is SEHNR, CDR2 FQNEAQ, per germline (reference sequence).

This clone was detected once. The genes are TRBV9 and TRBJ2-5; a possible D gene is TRBD1 (6 bases). CDR1 SGDLS and CDR2 YYNGEE come from the germline V gene. This CDR3 region has 15 residues. Trimming took off 0 bases at V and 2 bases at J, with 11 bases between the two ends. In DNA, the CDR3 is TGTGCCAGCAGCGTAGGACAGGCAACTCAAGAGACCCAGTACTTC. Translation gives CASSVGQATQETQYF.

The V call is TRBV25-1, the J call TRBJ2-4; 13 bases match TRBD2. This CDR3 is built from 17 residues. Per the germline V gene, CDR1 is MGHDK and CDR2 is SYGVNS. V dropped 1 base and J dropped 3; count of bases not matched to a gene: 3. CDR3 sequence reads: CASSESTSGGHKNIQYF. The CDR3 region has the DNA TGTGCCAGCAGTGAATCGACTAGCGGGGGGCACAAAAACATTCAGTACTTC. Full variable domain (rest looked up from reference TRBV25-1 and TRBJ2-4): EADIYQTPRYLVIGTGKKITLECSQTMGHDKMYWYQQDPGMELHLIHYSYGVNSTEKGDLSSESTVSRIRTEHFPLTLESARPSHTSQYLCASSESTSGGHKNIQYFGAGTRLSVL.

V usage is TRBV2 and J usage is TRBJ2-7, with TRBD2 matching over 7 bases. Germline trimming cut 6 bases from V and 3 bases from J; bases unmatched to any gene: 17. Looked up from germline, CDR1 is SNHLY and CDR2 is FYNNEI. CDR3 length equals 17 residues. The DNA for the CDR3 is TGTGCCAGCAGCGTGCCTAGCGGAAACCCTGAGGGCTACGAGCAGTACTTC. It codes for CASSVPSGNPEGYEQYF.

The chain has TRBV5-1 and TRBJ2-3; D is uncertain. This CDR3 contains 12 residues. The germline CDR1 and CDR2 sequences are SGHRS and YFSETQ. V was shortened by 4 bases and J by 4 bases, with 7 bases between the two germline ends. The CDR3 coding sequence is TGCGCCAGCAGCGATCCCGCAGATACGCAGTATTTT. Translation: CASSDPADTQYF.

The V gene is TRBV27, the J gene TRBJ2-1; TRBD2 matches 7 bases. This CDR3 region has 11 residues. The trim removed 11 bases at V and 9 bases at J, leaving 7 bases unmatched. Looked up from germline, CDR1 is MNHEY and CDR2 is SMNVEV (reference sequence). CDR3 in amino acids: CAVGGSGEQFF. Written as DNA, the CDR3 is TGTGCCGTGGGGGGGTCTGGTGAGCAGTTCTTC.

The chain is built from TRBV6-1 and TRBJ1-1, with D tentatively TRBD1 (6 bases). Trimming took off 4 bases at V and 6 bases at J, with 15 bases between the two ends. The germline CDR1 and CDR2 sequences are MNHNS and SASEGT. The CDR3 covers 14 residues. The CDR3 here is CASSGAGGIPEAFF. DNA of the CDR3: TGTGCCAGCAGTGGGGCGGGGGGCATCCCTGAAGCTTTCTTT.

The rearrangement joins TRBV2 to TRBJ1-4; D perhaps matches TRBD1 (6 bases). The CDR3 covers 15 residues. V was pared by 6 bases and J by 8 bases, with 19 bases between. Germline V CDR1 and CDR2: SNHLY, FYNNEI. The DNA for the CDR3 is TGTGCCAGCAGCACATCAAGGGGGGTAGGGGAAAAACTGTTTTTT. Translation gives CASSTSRGVGEKLFF.

The chain combines TRBV5-1 with TRBJ2-7; 8 nucleotides line up with TRBD1. The CDR3 is made up of 13 amino acids. Germline V gene data show CDR1 as SGHRS and CDR2 as YFSETQ. The ends lost 4 bases at V and 2 bases at J; junction bases unmatched: 2. CDR3 sequence (DNA): TGCGCCAGCAGCCCGGACAGGGCCTACGAGCAGTACTTC. This translates into CASSPDRAYEQYF. Looking up the rest from reference TRBV5-1 and TRBJ2-7 gives the full variable domain: KAGVTQTPRYLIKTRGQQVTLSCSPISGHRSVSWYQQTPGQGLQFLFEYFSETQRNKGNFPGRFSGRQFSNSRSEMNVSTLELGDSALYLCASSPDRAYEQYFGPGTRLTVT.

The chain carries TRBV7-8 and TRBJ1-5, with unresolved D. The CDR3 runs to 14 residues. V was pared by 2 bases and J by 3 bases, with 8 bases between. Germline assignment: CDR1 SGHVS and CDR2 FQNEAQ. CDR3 sequence: CASSLTENNQPQHF. DNA of the CDR3: TGTGCCAGCAGCTTAACAGAAAACAATCAGCCCCAGCATTTT.

The genes are TRBV19 and TRBJ2-1, with 7 bases matching TRBD2. Trimming removed 3 bases from V and 7 bases from J; junction bases left unmatched: 6. The CDR3 is 14 amino acids. Germline V gives CDR1 LNHDA, CDR2 SQIVND (reference sequence). The CDR3 here is CASSIQRGGNEQFF. The CDR3, as DNA: TGTGCCAGTAGTATCCAGCGGGGAGGGAATGAGCAGTTCTTC.

Here the CDR3 reads CAIAPAPYNEQFF. DNA for the CDR3: TGTGCCATCGCTCCAGCCCCCTACAATGAGCAGTTCTTC. The chain couples TRBV10-3 to TRBJ2-1; D gene ambiguous. Per germline, CDR1 ENHRY and CDR2 SYGVKD. Between the trimmed V and J ends, which lost 8 bases and 2 bases, there was a span of 10 bases. This CDR3 has 13 amino acids.

CDR3 nucleotides: TGTGCCAGCAGCGCTCACAGGGGATCGTCGGTATTGGCTTTCTTT. This translates into CASSAHRGSSVLAFF. The chain joins TRBV7-9 to TRBJ1-1, with TRBD1 identical over 7 bases. The CDR3 consists of 15 residues. V gave up 5 bases and J gave up 11 bases; unmatched junction bases: 17. Germline-derived CDR1 and CDR2 are SEHNR and FQNEAQ (reference sequence).

The chain uses TRBV5-1 and TRBJ2-3, with 9 bases fitting TRBD2. The V and J ends lost 0 bases and 3 bases, in that order; junction bases with no gene match: 8. The CDR3 has 17 residues. CDR1 and CDR2 (germline): SGHRS, YFSETQ. The CDR3 region is CASSLAPSGDPTDTQYF. The CDR3 region has the DNA TGCGCCAGCAGCTTGGCCCCTAGCGGGGACCCGACAGATACGCAGTATTTT.

This sequence joins TRBV10-1 and TRBJ2-3; D call uncertain. The CDR3 is 14 residues long. Between the trimmed V and J ends, which lost 6 bases and 2 bases, there was a span of 12 bases. Germline V lookup: CDR1 WNHNN, CDR2 SYGVQD (reference sequence). The CDR3 loop reads CASSNQGYTDTQYF. DNA for the CDR3: TGCGCCAGCAGCAACCAAGGTTACACAGATACGCAGTATTTT.

The chain joins TRBV6-5 to TRBJ1-2; 7 bases map to TRBD1. The CDR3 consists of 14 residues. With 5 bases clipped from V and 8 bases from J, the junction kept 11 bases outside the gene matches. Germline assignment: CDR1 MNHEY and CDR2 SVGAGI. CDR3 bases: TGTGCCAGCAGTCCGACCGGGACAGTGGGAGGCTACACCTTC. Protein product: CASSPTGTVGGYTF.

V gene TRBV9 combines with J gene TRBJ2-6, with 14 bases identical to TRBD2. The CDR3 has 18 amino acids. The germline gives CDR1 SGDLS, CDR2 YYNGEE. The junction had 6 bases not matched to a gene; V was cut back by 4 bases and J by 3 bases. The CDR3 DNA reads TGTGCCAGCAGCCCTATTGGACTAGCGGGAGGTGGGGCCAACGTCCTGACTTTC. This codes for CASSPIGLAGGGANVLTF.

As to this clone: The sample has other DNA sequences that encode this CDR3 too. The chain couples TRBV1 to TRBJ2-7; the D call TRBD2 from the table was never checked on the DNA. TRBV1 is a documented pseudogene. This CDR3 comprises 19 residues. Written as DNA, the CDR3 is TGCACCAGCAGCCAAGATTCGCGGGAGGGGGGTCAGGGGATTTACGAGCAGTACTTC. This encodes CTSSQDSREGGQGIYEQYF.

V and J are TRBV19 and TRBJ2-5, with D possibly being TRBD1 (6 bases). Trimming stripped 5 bases from V and 4 bases from J, with 8 bases between. The CDR3 contains 12 residues. The germline gives CDR1 LNHDA, CDR2 SQIVND (reference sequence). CDR3: CASSVTGETQYF. The DNA for the CDR3 is TGTGCCAGTAGTGTGACAGGAGAGACCCAGTACTTC. Variable domain in full (rest from reference TRBV19 and TRBJ2-5): DGGITQSPKYLFRKEGQNVTLSCEQNLNHDAMYWYRQDPGQGLRLIYYSQIVNDFQKGDIAEGYSVSREKKESFPLTVTSAQKNPTAFYLCASSVTGETQYFGPGTRLLVL.

This chain connects TRBV2 to TRBJ1-4; D not certain. The V end lost 6 bases, the J end lost 4 bases, and 6 bases lay between the germline ends. The CDR3 length is 12 residues. CDR1 SNHLY and CDR2 FYNNEI come from the germline V gene. In DNA, the CDR3 is TGTGCCAGCAGGGTCCTTAATGAAAAACTGTTTTTT. It translates to CASRVLNEKLFF.

The CDR3 bases are TGTGCCAGCAGTCAGGGATCTGGGGCCAACGTCCTGACTTTC. Translated, it gives CASSQGSGANVLTF. The chain is built from TRBV27 and TRBJ2-6; D is perhaps TRBD1 (5 bases). The CDR3 spans 14 residues. CDR1 is MNHEY, CDR2 SMNVEV, per germline (reference sequence). Trimming left V 5 bases short and J 1 base short, with 6 bases between.

J is TRBJ2-3 and V is TRBV9; 12 nucleotides agree with TRBD2. CDR3 length: 17 amino acids. The germline V gene encodes CDR1 SGDLS and CDR2 YYNGEE. The V and J ends lost 3 bases and 2 bases, in that order; junction bases with no gene match: 7. The CDR3 protein is CASSARGLAGPTDTQYF. CDR3 DNA: TGTGCCAGCAGCGCCCGCGGACTAGCGGGGCCCACAGATACGCAGTATTTT.

This clone was recorded only once. The chain joins TRBV4-2 to TRBJ2-3; 9 positions match TRBD2. CDR3 length equals 16 residues. The V and J ends lost 0 bases and 6 bases, in that order; junction bases with no gene match: 7. Germline-derived CDR1 and CDR2 are LGHNA and YNFKEQ. CDR3 bases: TGTGCCAGCAGCCAAGACTGGGCGGGAGGGGTGGATACGCAGTATTTT. It encodes CASSQDWAGGVDTQYF.

V is TRBV29-1 and J is TRBJ2-7; D remains ambiguous. This CDR3 spans 14 amino acids. Trimming shortened V by 4 bases and J by 0 bases, and 13 bases separated the two germline ends. Per germline, CDR1 SQVTM and CDR2 ANQGSEA. Here the CDR3 reads CSVALDGISYEQYF. As DNA, the CDR3 is TGCAGCGTTGCCCTGGACGGAATCTCCTACGAGCAGTACTTC.

This chain connects TRBV4-1 to TRBJ2-6, with TRBD1 matching 8 bases. V lost 4 bases and J lost 2; bases outside the gene matches: 7. In germline, CDR1 is MGHRA, CDR2 YSYEKL. The CDR3 is 17 amino acids. The CDR3: CASSPIEQGAGANVLTF. The CDR3 DNA sequence: TGCGCCAGCAGCCCGATAGAACAGGGGGCTGGGGCCAACGTCCTGACTTTC.

In DNA form, the CDR3 reads TGTGCCAGCAGCTTAGAGGGCCAACCTAATTCACCCCTCCACTTT. The encoded protein is CASSLEGQPNSPLHF. The chain links TRBV11-2 to TRBJ1-6; D gene ambiguous. The CDR3 consists of 15 residues. V lost 0 bases to trimming and J lost 6 bases, with 9 bases between them. Germline CDR1 is SGHAT and CDR2 is FQNNGV.